Below are 5 T cell receptor beta chains sequenced from a single sample in a study of T cell responses to AZD1222 COVID-19 vaccine. Profiling relied on immunoSEQ multiplex PCR, and the TCRdb table lists in-frame clones only, not all of them. The table lists 110,000 or so clones, around 76% of them singletons, with more than 4.5% in the top ten. The sequenced sample was peripheral blood, obtained on day 0 of AZD1222 vaccination. These receptors were taken from an adult in good health.

The genes are TRBV10-2 and TRBJ2-7, with D perhaps given as TRBD1 or TRBD2 (7 bases each). Germline CDR1 is WSHSY and CDR2 is SAAADI. This CDR3 has 11 amino acids. The V end lost 10 bases, the J end lost 3 bases, and 10 bases lay between the germline ends. The CDR3 region is CATRGGYEQYF. The CDR3 DNA sequence: TGCGCCACCAGGGGGGGCTACGAGCAGTACTTC.

This sequence joins TRBV18 and TRBJ2-3, with TRBD1 as a possible D gene (6 bases). This CDR3 is 12 amino acids long. The V and J ends lost 9 bases and 3 bases respectively, with 10 bases between them. Germline assignment: CDR1 KGHSH and CDR2 LQKENI. CDR3 residues: CASLTGTDTQYF. The CDR3 DNA is TGTGCCAGTCTTACAGGGACAGATACGCAGTATTTT.

The CDR3 region is CASSAGTGELGQHF. DNA for the CDR3: TGTGCCAGCAGTGCCGGGACAGGGGAGCTAGGCCAGCATTTT. The chain links TRBV3-1 (or the pseudogene TRBV3-2) to TRBJ1-5; 10 nucleotides line up with TRBD1. The trim removed 6 bases at V and 12 bases at J, leaving 11 bases unmatched. Germline V gene sequence: CDR1 LGHDT, CDR2 YNNKEL (reference sequence). The CDR3 totals 14 residues.

V gene TRBV4-3 combines with J gene TRBJ1-6; D is possibly TRBD1 (6 bases). Germline V gene data show CDR1 as LGHNA and CDR2 as YSLEER. The CDR3 spans 16 residues. V was cut by 0 bases and J by 7 bases, with 13 bases left in between. The chain's CDR3 is CASSQEEGVRNSPLHF. The CDR3 coding sequence is TGCGCCAGCAGCCAAGAGGAGGGGGTCAGGAATTCACCCCTCCACTTT.

This clone is a singleton in its sample. V and J are TRBV2 and TRBJ2-3; the D is unclear. This CDR3 contains 14 residues. CDR1 and CDR2 from the germline V gene are SNHLY and FYNNEI. The V and J ends lost 7 bases and 0 bases respectively, with 11 bases between them. CDR3 DNA: TGTGCCAGCAAACCAAGAACAAGCACAGATACGCAGTATTTT. Protein: CASKPRTSTDTQYF.